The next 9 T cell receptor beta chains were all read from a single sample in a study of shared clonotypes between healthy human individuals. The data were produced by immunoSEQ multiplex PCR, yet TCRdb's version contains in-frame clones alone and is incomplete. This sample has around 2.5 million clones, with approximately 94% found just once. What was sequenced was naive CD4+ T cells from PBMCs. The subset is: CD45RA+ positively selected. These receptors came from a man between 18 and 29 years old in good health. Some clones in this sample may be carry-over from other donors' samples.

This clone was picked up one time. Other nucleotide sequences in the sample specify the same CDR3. The DNA for the CDR3 is TGCGCCAGCAGCTTGGGTAGGGCCACTAATGAAAAACTGTTTTTT. It encodes CASSLGRATNEKLFF. The chain combines TRBV5-1 with TRBJ1-4; unclear D gene. This CDR3 region has 15 residues. Germline CDR1 and CDR2: SGHRS and YFSETQ. Trimming removed 0 bases from V and 2 bases from J, with 8 bases in between.

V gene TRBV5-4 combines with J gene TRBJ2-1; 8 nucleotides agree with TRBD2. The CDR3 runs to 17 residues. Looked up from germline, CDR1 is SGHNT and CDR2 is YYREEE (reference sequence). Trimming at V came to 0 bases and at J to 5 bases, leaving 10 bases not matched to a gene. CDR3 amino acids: CASSLGGDGRVNNEQFF. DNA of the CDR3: TGTGCCAGCAGCTTGGGTGGTGACGGGAGGGTAAACAATGAGCAGTTCTTC.

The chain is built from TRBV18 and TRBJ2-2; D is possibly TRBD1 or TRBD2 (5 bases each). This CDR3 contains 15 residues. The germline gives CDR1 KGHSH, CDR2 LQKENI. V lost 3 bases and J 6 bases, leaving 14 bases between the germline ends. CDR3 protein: CASSPNEGQPGELFF. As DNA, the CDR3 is TGTGCCAGCTCACCTAATGAGGGGCAGCCCGGGGAGCTGTTTTTT.

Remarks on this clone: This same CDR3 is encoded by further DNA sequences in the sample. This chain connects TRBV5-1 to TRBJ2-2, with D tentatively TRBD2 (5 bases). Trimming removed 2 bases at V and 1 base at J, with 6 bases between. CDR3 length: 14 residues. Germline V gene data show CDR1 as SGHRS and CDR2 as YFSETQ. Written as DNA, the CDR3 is TGCGCCAGCAGCTTAGGAGGGAACACCGGGGAGCTGTTTTTT. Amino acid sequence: CASSLGGNTGELFF.

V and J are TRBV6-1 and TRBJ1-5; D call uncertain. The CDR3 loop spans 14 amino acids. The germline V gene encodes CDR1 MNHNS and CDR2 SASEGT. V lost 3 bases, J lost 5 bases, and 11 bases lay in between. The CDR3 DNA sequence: TGTGCCAGCAGTGATTTAGGGTGGGATCAGCCCCAGCATTTT. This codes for CASSDLGWDQPQHF.

CDR3 coding DNA: TGCAGCGCCGGGGGGGCCAATGGCTACACCTTC. Amino acid sequence: CSAGGANGYTF. The chain couples TRBV29-1 to TRBJ1-2; the D gene is possibly TRBD1 (6 bases). From germline, CDR1 is SQVTM and CDR2 ANQGSEA. CDR3 size: 11 residues. V was trimmed by 7 bases and J by 6 bases, leaving 12 bases between them.

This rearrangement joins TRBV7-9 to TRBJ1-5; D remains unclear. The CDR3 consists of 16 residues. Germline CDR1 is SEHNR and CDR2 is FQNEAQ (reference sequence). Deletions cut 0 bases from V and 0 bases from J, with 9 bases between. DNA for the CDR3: TGTGCCAGCAGCTTAGCCGACACTTATAGCAATCAGCCCCAGCATTTT. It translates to CASSLADTYSNQPQHF.

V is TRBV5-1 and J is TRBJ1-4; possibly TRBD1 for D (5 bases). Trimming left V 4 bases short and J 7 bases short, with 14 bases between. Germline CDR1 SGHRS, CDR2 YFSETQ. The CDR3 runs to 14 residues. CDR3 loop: CASSRGAPSEKLFF. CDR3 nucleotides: TGCGCCAGCAGCCGTGGGGCCCCCAGTGAAAAACTGTTTTTT.

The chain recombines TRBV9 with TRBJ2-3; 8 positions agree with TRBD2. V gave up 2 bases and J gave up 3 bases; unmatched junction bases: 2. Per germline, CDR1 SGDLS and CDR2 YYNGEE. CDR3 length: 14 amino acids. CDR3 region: CASSVGTRTDTQYF. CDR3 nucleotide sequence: TGTGCCAGCAGCGTTGGGACTAGAACAGATACGCAGTATTTT.